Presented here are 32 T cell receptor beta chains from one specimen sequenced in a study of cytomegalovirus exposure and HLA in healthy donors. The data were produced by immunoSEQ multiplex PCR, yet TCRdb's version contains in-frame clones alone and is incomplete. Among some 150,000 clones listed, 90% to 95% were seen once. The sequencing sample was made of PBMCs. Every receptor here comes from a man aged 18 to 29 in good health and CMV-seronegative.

CDR3 nucleotides: TGTGCCACCAGCGGACAGGGGGACCGTATTTTTAGCAATCAGCCCCAGCATTTT. Amino acid sequence: CATSGQGDRIFSNQPQHF. The V and J genes are TRBV15 and TRBJ1-5; TRBD1 matches at 10 bases. The CDR3 sequence is 18 residues long. CDR1 LNHNV and CDR2 YYDKDF come from the germline V gene (reference sequence). The junction had 10 bases not matched to a gene; V was cut back by 5 bases and J by 0 bases.

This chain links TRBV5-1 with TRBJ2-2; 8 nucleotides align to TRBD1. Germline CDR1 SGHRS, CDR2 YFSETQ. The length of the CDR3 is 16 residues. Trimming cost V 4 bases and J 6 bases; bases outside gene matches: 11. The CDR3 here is CASSPGGLASAGELFF. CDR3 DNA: TGCGCCAGCAGCCCAGGGGGCTTGGCTAGCGCCGGGGAGCTGTTTTTT. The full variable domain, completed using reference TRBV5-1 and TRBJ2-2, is KAGVTQTPRYLIKTRGQQVTLSCSPISGHRSVSWYQQTPGQGLQFLFEYFSETQRNKGNFPGRFSGRQFSNSRSEMNVSTLELGDSALYLCASSPGGLASAGELFFGEGSRLTVL.

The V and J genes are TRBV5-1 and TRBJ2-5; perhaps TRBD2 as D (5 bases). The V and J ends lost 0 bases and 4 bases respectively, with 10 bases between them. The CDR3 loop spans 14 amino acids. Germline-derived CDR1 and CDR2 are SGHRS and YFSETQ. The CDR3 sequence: CASSLGTSGETQYF. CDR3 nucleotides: TGCGCCAGCAGCTTGGGGACTTCCGGAGAGACCCAGTACTTC.

The CDR3 protein is CASRTGGSQNEQFF. DNA for the CDR3: TGCGCCAGCAGAACGGGCGGGAGTCAGAATGAGCAGTTCTTC. V and J are TRBV5-1 and TRBJ2-1, with 7 bases that match TRBD2. The germline V gene encodes CDR1 SGHRS and CDR2 YFSETQ. This CDR3 is 14 amino acids long. Unmatched junction bases numbered 9, after V lost 5 bases and J lost 7 bases.

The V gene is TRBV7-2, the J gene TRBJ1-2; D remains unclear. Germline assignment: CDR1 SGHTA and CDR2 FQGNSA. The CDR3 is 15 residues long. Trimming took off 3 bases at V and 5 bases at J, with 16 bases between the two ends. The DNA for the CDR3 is TGTGCCAGCAGCTTTTCGATGACGGTGACTTATGGCTACACCTTC. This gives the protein CASSFSMTVTYGYTF.

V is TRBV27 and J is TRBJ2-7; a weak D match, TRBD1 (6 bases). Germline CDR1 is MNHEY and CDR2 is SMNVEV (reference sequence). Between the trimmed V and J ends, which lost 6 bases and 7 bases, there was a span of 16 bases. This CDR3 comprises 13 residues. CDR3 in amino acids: CASSRTGSWEQYF. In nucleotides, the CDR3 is TGTGCCAGCAGCCGCACAGGGTCATGGGAGCAGTACTTC.

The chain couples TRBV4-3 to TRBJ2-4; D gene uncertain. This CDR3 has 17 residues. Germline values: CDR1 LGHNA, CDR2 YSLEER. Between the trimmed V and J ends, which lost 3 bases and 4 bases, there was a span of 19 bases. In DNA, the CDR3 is TGCGCCAGCAGCCAGGATGCCGGGTCAAACGCTAAAAACATTCAGTACTTC. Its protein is CASSQDAGSNAKNIQYF.

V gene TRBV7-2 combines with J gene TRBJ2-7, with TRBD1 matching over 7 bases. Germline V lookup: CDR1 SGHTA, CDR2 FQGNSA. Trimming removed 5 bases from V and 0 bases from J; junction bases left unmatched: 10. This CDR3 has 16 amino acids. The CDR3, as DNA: TGTGCCAGCAGCCCCCCCCGGGACAGATTCTCCTACGAGCAGTACTTC. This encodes CASSPPRDRFSYEQYF.

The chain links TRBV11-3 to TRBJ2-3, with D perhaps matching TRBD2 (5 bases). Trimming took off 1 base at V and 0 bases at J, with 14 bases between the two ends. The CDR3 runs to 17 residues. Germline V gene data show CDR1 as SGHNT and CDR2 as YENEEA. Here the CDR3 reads CASSLGFSVQSTDTQYF. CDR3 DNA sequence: TGTGCCAGCAGCTTAGGGTTTAGCGTGCAAAGCACAGATACGCAGTATTTT. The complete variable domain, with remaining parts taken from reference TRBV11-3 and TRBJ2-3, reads EAGVVQSPRYKIIEKKQPVAFWCNPISGHNTLYWYLQNLGQGPELLIRYENEEAVDDSQLPKDRFSAERLKGVDSTLKIQPAELGDSAVYLCASSLGFSVQSTDTQYFGPGTRLTVL.

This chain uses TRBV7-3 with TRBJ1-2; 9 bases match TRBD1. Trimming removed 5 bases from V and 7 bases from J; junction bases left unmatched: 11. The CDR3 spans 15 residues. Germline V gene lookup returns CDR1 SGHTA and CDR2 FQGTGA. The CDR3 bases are TGTGCCAGCAGCGCCTCCGGGACAGGGTTCGCTGGCTACACCTTC. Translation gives CASSASGTGFAGYTF.

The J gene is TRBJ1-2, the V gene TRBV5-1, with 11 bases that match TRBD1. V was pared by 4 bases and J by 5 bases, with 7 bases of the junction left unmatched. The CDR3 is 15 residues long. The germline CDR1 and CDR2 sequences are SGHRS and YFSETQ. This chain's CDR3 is CASSPGQGVRYGYTF. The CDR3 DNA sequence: TGCGCCAGCAGCCCGGGACAGGGGGTACGGTATGGCTACACCTTC. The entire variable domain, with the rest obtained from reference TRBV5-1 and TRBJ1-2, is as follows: KAGVTQTPRYLIKTRGQQVTLSCSPISGHRSVSWYQQTPGQGLQFLFEYFSETQRNKGNFPGRFSGRQFSNSRSEMNVSTLELGDSALYLCASSPGQGVRYGYTFGSGTRLTVV.

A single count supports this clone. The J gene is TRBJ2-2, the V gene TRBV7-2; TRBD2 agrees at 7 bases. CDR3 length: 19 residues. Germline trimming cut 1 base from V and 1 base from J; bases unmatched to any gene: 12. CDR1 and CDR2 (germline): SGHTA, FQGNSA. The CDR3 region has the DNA TGTGCCAGCAGCTTAGAGGGTTCTAGCGGACAAATGAACACCGGGGAGCTGTTTTTT. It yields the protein CASSLEGSSGQMNTGELFF.

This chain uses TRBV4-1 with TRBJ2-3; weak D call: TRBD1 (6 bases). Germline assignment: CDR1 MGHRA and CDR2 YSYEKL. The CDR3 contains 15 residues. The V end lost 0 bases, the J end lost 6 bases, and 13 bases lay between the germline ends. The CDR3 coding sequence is TGCGCCAGCAGCCAAGACCGAACAGGGTTGGATACGCAGTATTTT. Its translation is CASSQDRTGLDTQYF.

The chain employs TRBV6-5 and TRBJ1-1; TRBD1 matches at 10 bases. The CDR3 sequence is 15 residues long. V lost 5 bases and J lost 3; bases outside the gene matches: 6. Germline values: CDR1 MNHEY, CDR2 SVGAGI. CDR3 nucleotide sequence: TGTGCCAGCAGTAACGACAGGGGGCCGGACACTGAAGCTTTCTTT. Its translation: CASSNDRGPDTEAFF.

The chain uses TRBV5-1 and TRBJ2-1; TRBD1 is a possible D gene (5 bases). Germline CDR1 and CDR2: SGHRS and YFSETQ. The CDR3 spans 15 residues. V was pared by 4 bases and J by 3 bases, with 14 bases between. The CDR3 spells CASSTGHSNYNEQFF. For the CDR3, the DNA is TGCGCCAGCAGCACCGGACACTCGAACTACAATGAGCAGTTCTTC.

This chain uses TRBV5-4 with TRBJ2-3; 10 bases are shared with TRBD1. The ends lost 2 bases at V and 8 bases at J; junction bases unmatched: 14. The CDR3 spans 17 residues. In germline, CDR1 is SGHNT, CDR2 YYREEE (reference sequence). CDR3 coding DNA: TGTGCCAGCAGCTTATCGGGACAGGGGTCCTTAGCAGGTACGCAGTATTTT. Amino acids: CASSLSGQGSLAGTQYF. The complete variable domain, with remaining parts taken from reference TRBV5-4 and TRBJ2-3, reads ETGVTQSPTHLIKTRGQQVTLRCSSQSGHNTVSWYQQALGQGPQFIFQYYREEENGRGNFPPRFSGLQFPNYSSELNVNALELDDSALYLCASSLSGQGSLAGTQYFGPGTRLTVL.

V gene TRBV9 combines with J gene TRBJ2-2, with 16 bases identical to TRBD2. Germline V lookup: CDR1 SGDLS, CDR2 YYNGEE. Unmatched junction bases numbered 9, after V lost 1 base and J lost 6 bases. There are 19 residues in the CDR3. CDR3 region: CASSVSPGLAGGRSGELFF. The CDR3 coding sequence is TGTGCCAGCAGCGTATCCCCGGGACTAGCGGGGGGGCGGTCCGGGGAGCTGTTTTTT. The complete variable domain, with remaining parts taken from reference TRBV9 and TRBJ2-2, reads DSGVTQTPKHLITATGQRVTLRCSPRSGDLSVYWYQQSLDQGLQFLIQYYNGEERAKGNILERFSAQQFPDLHSELNLSSLELGDSALYFCASSVSPGLAGGRSGELFFGEGSRLTVL.

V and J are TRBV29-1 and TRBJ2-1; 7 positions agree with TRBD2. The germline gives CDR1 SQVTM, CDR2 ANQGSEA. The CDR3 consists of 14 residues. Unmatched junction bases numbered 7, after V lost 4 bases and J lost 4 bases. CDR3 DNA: TGCAGCGTTGGTCGGTCTAGCGGTTACAATGAGCAGTTCTTC. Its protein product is CSVGRSSGYNEQFF.

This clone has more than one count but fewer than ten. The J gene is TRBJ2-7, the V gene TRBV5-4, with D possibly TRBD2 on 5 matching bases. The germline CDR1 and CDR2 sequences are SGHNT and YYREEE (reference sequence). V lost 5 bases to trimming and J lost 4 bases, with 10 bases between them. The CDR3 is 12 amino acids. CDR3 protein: CASRGDGYEQYF. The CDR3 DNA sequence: TGTGCCAGCAGGGGAGACGGGTACGAGCAGTACTTC.

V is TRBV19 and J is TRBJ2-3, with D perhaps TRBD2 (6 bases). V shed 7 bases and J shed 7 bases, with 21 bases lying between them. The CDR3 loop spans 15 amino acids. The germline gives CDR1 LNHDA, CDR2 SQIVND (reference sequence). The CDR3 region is CASTADPFTSHTQYF. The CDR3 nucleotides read TGTGCCAGTACCGCCGACCCCTTCACTAGCCATACGCAGTATTTT.

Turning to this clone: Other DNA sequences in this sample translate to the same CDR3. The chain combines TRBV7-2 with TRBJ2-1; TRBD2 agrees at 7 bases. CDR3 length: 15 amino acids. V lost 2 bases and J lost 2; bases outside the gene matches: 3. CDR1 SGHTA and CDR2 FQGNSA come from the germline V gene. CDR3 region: CASSLSSGTYNEQFF. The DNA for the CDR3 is TGTGCCAGCAGCTTATCCAGCGGGACCTACAATGAGCAGTTCTTC.

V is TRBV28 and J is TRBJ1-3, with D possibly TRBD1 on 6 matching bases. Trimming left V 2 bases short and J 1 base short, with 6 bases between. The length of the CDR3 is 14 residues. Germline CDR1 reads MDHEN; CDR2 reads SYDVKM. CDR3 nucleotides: TGTGCCAGCAGTTTAGGACAGTCTGGAAACACCATATATTTT. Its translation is CASSLGQSGNTIYF.

CDR3 nucleotide sequence: TGCGCCAGCAGCTTCCTCGGCGGGGGGGCGATGCACAATGAGCAGTTCTTC. Its translation is CASSFLGGGAMHNEQFF. The genes are TRBV5-1 and TRBJ2-1; TRBD2 matches 9 bases. CDR1 is SGHRS and CDR2 is YFSETQ in the germline V gene. This CDR3 has 17 residues. The junction had 11 bases not matched to a gene; V was cut back by 2 bases and J by 5 bases.

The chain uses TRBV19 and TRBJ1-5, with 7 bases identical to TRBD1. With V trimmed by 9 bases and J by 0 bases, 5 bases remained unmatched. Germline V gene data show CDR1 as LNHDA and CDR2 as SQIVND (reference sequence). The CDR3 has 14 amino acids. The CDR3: CASGGQISNQPQHF. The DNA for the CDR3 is TGTGCCAGCGGGGGACAGATTAGCAATCAGCCCCAGCATTTT.

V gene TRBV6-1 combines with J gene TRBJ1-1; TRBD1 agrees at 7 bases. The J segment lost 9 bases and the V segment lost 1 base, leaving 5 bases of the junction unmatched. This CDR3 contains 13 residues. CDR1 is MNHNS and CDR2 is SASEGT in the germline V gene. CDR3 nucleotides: TGTGCCAGCAGTGAAGGACAGGGCATTCAAGCTTTCTTT. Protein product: CASSEGQGIQAFF.

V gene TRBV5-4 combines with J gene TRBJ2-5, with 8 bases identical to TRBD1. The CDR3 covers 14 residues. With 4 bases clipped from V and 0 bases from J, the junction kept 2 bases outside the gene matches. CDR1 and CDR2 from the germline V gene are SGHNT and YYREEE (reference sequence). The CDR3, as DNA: TGTGCCAGCAGCCAGGACAGGGACCAAGAGACCCAGTACTTC. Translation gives CASSQDRDQETQYF.

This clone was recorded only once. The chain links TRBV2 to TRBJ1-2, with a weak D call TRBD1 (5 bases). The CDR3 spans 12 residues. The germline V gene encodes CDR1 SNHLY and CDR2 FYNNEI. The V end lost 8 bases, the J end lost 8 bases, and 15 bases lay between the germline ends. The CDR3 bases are TGTGCCAGCTCGCAGGGTAATGAGGGCTACACCTTC. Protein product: CASSQGNEGYTF.

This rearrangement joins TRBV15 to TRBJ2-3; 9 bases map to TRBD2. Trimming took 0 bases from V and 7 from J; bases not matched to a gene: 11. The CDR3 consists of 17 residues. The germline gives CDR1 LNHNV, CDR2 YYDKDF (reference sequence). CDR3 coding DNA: TGTGCCACCAGCAGAGATGGCGGGGGGGCGGTTAGGAATACGCAGTATTTT. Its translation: CATSRDGGGAVRNTQYF.

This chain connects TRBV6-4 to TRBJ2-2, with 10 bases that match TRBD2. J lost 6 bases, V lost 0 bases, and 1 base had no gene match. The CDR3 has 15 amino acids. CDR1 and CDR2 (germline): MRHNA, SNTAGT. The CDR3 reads CASSDSAGGPGELFF. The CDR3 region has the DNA TGTGCCAGCAGTGACTCAGCGGGGGGGCCCGGGGAGCTGTTTTTT.

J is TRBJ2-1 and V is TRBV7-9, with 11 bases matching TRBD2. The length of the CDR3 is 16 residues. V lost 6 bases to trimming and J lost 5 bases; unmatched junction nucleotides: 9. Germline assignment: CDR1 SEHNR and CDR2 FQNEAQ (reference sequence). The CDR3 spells CASSSLAGGPNNEQFF. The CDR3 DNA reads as TGTGCCAGCAGTTCGCTAGCGGGAGGCCCCAACAATGAGCAGTTCTTC.

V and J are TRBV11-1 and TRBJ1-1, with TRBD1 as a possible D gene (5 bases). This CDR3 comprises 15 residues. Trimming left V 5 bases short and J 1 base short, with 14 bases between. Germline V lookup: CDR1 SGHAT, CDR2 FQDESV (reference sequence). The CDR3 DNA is TGTGCCAGCAGCCCAGAGACAGCTACGAACACTGAAGCTTTCTTT. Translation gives CASSPETATNTEAFF. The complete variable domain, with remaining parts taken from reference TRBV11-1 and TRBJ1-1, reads EAEVAQSPRYKITEKSQAVAFWCDPISGHATLYWYRQILGQGPELLVQFQDESVVDDSQLPKDRFSAERLKGVDSTLKIQPAELGDSAMYLCASSPETATNTEAFFGQGTRLTVV.

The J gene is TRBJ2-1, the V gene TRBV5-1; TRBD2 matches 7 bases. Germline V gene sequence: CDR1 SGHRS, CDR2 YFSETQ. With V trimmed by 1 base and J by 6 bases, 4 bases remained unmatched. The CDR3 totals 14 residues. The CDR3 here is CASSLSASGNEQFF. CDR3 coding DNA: TGCGCCAGCAGCTTGTCGGCTAGCGGCAATGAGCAGTTCTTC.